The following is a TCR beta chain sequence with its context. The V gene's germline CDR1 is KGHSH and CDR2 LQKENI. The CDR3 is 14 residues long. V was cut by 6 bases and J by 5 bases, with 14 bases left in between. TCRdb's table, derived via immunoSEQ multiplex PCR, lists solely in-frame clones and lacks some. The sample holds 250,000 to 300,000 clones; roughly 90% are singletons and the top ten take 1.7%. These data come from a study of blood T cell repertoires in COVID-19. Sequenced input: PBMCs or T cells enriched from blood (not recorded which). The sequence was collected from a woman in her forties who had recovered from COVID-19. V and J are TRBV18 and TRBJ1-5; D possibly corresponds to TRBD1 (6 bases). CDR3 protein: CASSEGGSDQPQHF. DNA of the CDR3: TGTGCCAGCTCGGAGGGGGGGAGCGATCAGCCCCAGCATTTT.